This record concerns one T cell receptor (beta chain) sequence. Its cognate antigen has yet to be identified. Within one base of it there is no much larger clone, and no base qualities were kept. The sample belongs to a study of blood T cell repertoires in COVID-19 (dated by TCRdb to about 2020). Describing the broader study: Samples covering the acute and convalescent phases of COVID-19 were provided by collaborators in the United States, Italy and Spain. Where available, HLA class I and class II types were obtained from metadata supplied by the sample provider rather than from assay-based typing. Nearly every sample came with metadata listing a de-identified subject ID, COVID-19 status, age in years and sex. The repertoires were made available in a free public database intended to serve as a resource for research on the immune response to SARS-CoV-2. The samples were drawn from two sources: the first 160 participants of the ongoing ImmuneRACE study, and about 1,300 subjects contributed by 6 global collaborators. Subjects who had been exposed to COVID-19, were actively infected with it, or had recovered from it provided the deeply sampled blood TCRbeta repertoires that made up the dataset. The material from the prospective study consisted of cDNA or gDNA derived from T cells, B-cell-depleted T cells, or PBMCs.

Whole blood was collected in K2EDTA tubes by collaborating institutions according to the institutions' own protocols. For TCRbeta analysis, collaborators shipped samples in one of three forms: frozen whole blood, isolated PBMCs, or DNA extracted from either of those sample types. The CDR3 spans 15 residues, from the cysteine through the phenylalanine. Only the CDR3 portion is preserved as DNA: 45 bases, with reading frame beginning at the first base. Trimming costs V 2 bases and J 2 bases, and their ends lie 13 bases apart. CDR1 LNHDA and CDR2 SQIVND were looked up in the germline V gene (reference sequence). TCRbeta CDR3 regions were amplified from genomic DNA using the immunoSEQ Assay, a bias-controlled multiplex PCR. Turning to the authors' computational methods: Nucleated cell counts per sample were estimated from amplification of reference gene primers within the assay. To quantify the absolute abundance of each unique TCRbeta CDR3 rearrangement, sequence reads were collapsed and filtered. For each sample, productive Simpson clonality was calculated as the square root of Simpson's diversity index over productive rearrangements. TCRdb took over this immuneACCESS table, retaining in-frame rearrangements with V and J assigned. Such tables are incomplete; in checked studies, under half of the missing clones stem from an unresolved V gene, and the remainder is unexplained. V and J calls and clone size are as listed in that table; D and trimming were resolved from the DNA. Present in this sample are around 300,000 clones, about 85% of which were seen just once. The top ten hold about 14% of the sample.

General study outcomes and caveats: The amount of clinical and demographic metadata varied by source and participant and was provided uncurated.

Material: peripheral blood. The receptor chain draws on TRBV19 and TRBJ2-7; perhaps TRBD1 is the D gene, with 6 bases matching. The TCR comes from a human donor in a cohort sampled during active COVID-19. Read as DNA, the sequence is TGTGCCAGTAGTATAAACAGGGATAGGGCCTACGAGCAGTACTTC. This codes for CASSINRDRAYEQYF.